This T cell receptor beta chain was captured in a study of cytomegalovirus exposure and HLA in healthy donors. Study in general: T cells numbering about 200 million yielded 90 million to 140 million unique TCR beta sequences in an earlier analysis. Overall study findings and caveats: Across donors, presence/absence analyses took sequencing depth to be roughly uniform. Several of the most significant clusters were apparently associated with common viral pathogens in a later analysis. According to an earlier analysis, most TCR beta V segments yielded productive rearrangements about 87% or about 30% of the time.

The sample holds one count of this clone. Its matching antigen is unknown. In the PCR, 60 Vbeta and 13 Jbeta primers were used. This table comes from immunoSEQ multiplex PCR, and its TCRdb copy is limited to in-frame clones, with some not included. The table shows 100,000 to 150,000 clones, with around four fifths occurring only once. Germline V gives CDR1 LNHNV, CDR2 YYDKDF (reference sequence). The V segment lost 1 base and the J segment 7 bases; nucleotides outside the gene matches: 8. The CDR3 has 15 amino acids. The sequenced sample consisted of PBMCs. This TCR came from a male donor in good health and CMV-seronegative. The chain combines TRBV15 with TRBJ1-2, with 8 nucleotides matching TRBD1. This CDR3 is CATSRAGQGIRGYTF. CDR3 DNA sequence: TGTGCCACCAGCAGAGCCGGACAGGGAATACGTGGCTACACCTTC. Full variable domain (rest looked up from reference TRBV15 and TRBJ1-2): DAMVIQNPRYQVTQFGKPVTLSCSQTLNHNVMYWYQQKSSQAPKLLFHYYDKDFNNEADTPDNFQSRRPNTSFCFLDIRSPGLGDTAMYLCATSRAGQGIRGYTFGSGTRLTVV.